A single sample is the source of the 2 T cell receptor beta chains below, sequenced in a study of Ad26.COV2.S vaccination and SARS-CoV-2 variants (dated by TCRdb to 2020 to 2022). Library construction relied on the immunoSEQ multiplex PCR assay. In its TCRdb copy, this immuneACCESS table keeps in-frame sequences only and misses some clones. Where compared with another copy, unresolved V genes explain less than half of these, and the others have no known cause. The sample contains more than 350,000 clones, around 90% of them found a single time. 10% to 15% of the sample is held by the ten biggest clonotypes. Taken with the paper, the label for treatment or condition translates to: 15 to 20 received Ad26.COV2.S at low or high dose, single or two shots; about 5 received placebo; per-sample allocation not given. Repertoires of vaccine and placebo recipients were sequenced from samples taken on day 63 after the first injection.

The sample here was peripheral blood, taken in a trial of Ad26.COV2.S vaccine versus placebo. Receptors originate from a person between 18 and 59 years old who received the Ad26.COV2.S COVID-19 vaccine or a placebo.

V is TRBV28 and J is TRBJ2-6; 7 nucleotides agree with TRBD1. From germline, CDR1 is MDHEN and CDR2 SYDVKM. CDR3 size: 16 residues. The V segment lost 4 bases and the J segment 3 bases; nucleotides outside the gene matches: 6. CDR3 region: CASSWDSRNGANVLTF. In nucleotides, the CDR3 is TGTGCCAGCAGTTGGGACAGTCGGAATGGGGCCAACGTCCTGACTTTC.

This clone occurred a few times. This chain links TRBV12-3 or TRBV12-4 with TRBJ1-5; no clear D. The ends were cut back, 4 bases at V and 4 bases at J, with 5 bases in the middle. The CDR3 runs to 12 residues. The CDR3 reads CASSSQNQPQHF. The CDR3 DNA reads as TGTGCCAGCAGTTCGCAGAATCAGCCCCAGCATTTT.